The clone carrying this T cell receptor beta chain occurred many times. The antigen is not known. As it was prepared, the TCRbeta library received unique molecular identifiers. MiXCR, run by TCRdb on the PCR reads, gives a single entry per CDR3 protein. The sample has some 6,700 distinct CDR3 sequences, roughly 16% seen once. These data belong to a study of T-cell reconstitution after alpha-beta-depleted transplantation in children. Regarding the study as a whole: It was reported that alpha-beta T cells came from several hundred expanded graft clones (about two months after transplant). T-cell counts and diversity at one year following transplant were attributed mainly to newly produced T cells.

Germline CDR1 SGHDT, CDR2 YYEEEE. V gave up 1 base and J gave up 3 bases, with 6 bases separating them. The CDR3 spans 13 residues. The specimen was PBMCs, collected before TCRalphabeta/CD19-depleted stem cell transplant. The sequence came from a boy between 2 and 10 years old with acute lymphoblastic leukemia, due to receive a stem cell transplant. The rearrangement links TRBV5-6 to TRBJ2-3; D is unclear. The DNA of the CDR3 is TGTGCCAGCAGCTTGTGGCAGACAGATACGCAGTATTTT. It specifies CASSLWQTDTQYF.